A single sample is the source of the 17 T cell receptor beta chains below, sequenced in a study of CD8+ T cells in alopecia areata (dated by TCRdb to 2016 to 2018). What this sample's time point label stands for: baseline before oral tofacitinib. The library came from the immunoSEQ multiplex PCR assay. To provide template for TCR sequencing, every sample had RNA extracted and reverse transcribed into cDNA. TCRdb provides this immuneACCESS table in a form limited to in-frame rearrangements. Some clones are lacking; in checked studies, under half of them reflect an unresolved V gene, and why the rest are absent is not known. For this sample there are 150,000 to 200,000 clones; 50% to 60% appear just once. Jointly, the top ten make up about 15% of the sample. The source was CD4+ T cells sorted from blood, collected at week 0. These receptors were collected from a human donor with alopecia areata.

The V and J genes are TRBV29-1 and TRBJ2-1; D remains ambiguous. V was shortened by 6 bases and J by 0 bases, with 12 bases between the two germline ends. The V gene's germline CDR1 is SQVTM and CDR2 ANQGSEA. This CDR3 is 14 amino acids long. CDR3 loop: CSVHAGVSYNEQFF. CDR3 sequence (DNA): TGCAGCGTGCATGCTGGTGTCTCCTACAATGAGCAGTTCTTC.

CDR3 bases: TGCAGCGTTGAAGGGGACAGCGGATTGGTTCAGGGTCGTACCTTC. This sequence encodes CSVEGDSGLVQGRTF. The gene calls are TRBV29-1 and TRBJ1-2, with 7 bases fitting TRBD1. Germline trimming cut 1 base from V and 14 bases from J; bases unmatched to any gene: 19. Germline V gene sequence: CDR1 SQVTM, CDR2 ANQGSEA. The CDR3 consists of 15 residues.

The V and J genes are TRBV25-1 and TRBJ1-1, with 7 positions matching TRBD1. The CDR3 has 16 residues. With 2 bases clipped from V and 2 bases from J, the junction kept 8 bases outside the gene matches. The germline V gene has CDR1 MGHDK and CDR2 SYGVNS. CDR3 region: CASSEIGGLANTEAFF. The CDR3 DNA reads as TGTGCCAGCAGTGAAATAGGGGGCCTAGCAAACACTGAAGCTTTCTTT.

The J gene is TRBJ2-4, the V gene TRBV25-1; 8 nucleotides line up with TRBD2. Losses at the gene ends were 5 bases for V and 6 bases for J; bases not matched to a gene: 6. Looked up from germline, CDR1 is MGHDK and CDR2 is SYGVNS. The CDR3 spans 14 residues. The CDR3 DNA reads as TGTGCCAGCAGTTCCAGGGGACTAGGAAACATTCAGTACTTC. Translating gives CASSSRGLGNIQYF.

For the CDR3, the DNA is TGCGCCAGCCACCAATCCACAGGGTCAGATACGCAGTATTTT. Protein product: CASHQSTGSDTQYF. The V gene is TRBV5-1, the J gene TRBJ2-3, with D possibly being TRBD1 (6 bases). The germline CDR1 and CDR2 sequences are SGHRS and YFSETQ. V lost 7 bases, J lost 4 bases, and 16 bases lay in between. This CDR3 is built from 14 residues. Looking up the rest from reference TRBV5-1 and TRBJ2-3 gives the full variable domain: KAGVTQTPRYLIKTRGQQVTLSCSPISGHRSVSWYQQTPGQGLQFLFEYFSETQRNKGNFPGRFSGRQFSNSRSEMNVSTLELGDSALYLCASHQSTGSDTQYFGPGTRLTVL.

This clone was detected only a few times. CDR3 DNA sequence: TGCGCCAGCAGCTTGCATCAGGGGGCCTATGGCTACACCTTC. It is translated as CASSLHQGAYGYTF. This rearrangement joins TRBV5-1 to TRBJ1-2; 8 bases match TRBD1. The germline V gene encodes CDR1 SGHRS and CDR2 YFSETQ. V lost 1 base, J lost 4 bases, and 3 bases stayed unmatched. The length of the CDR3 is 14 residues.

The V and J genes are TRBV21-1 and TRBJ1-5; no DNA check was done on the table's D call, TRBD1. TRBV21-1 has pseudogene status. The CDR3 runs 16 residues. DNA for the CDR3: TGTGCCAGCAGCCCGGCCTCATCAGGGCGCAATCAGCCCCAGCATTTT. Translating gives CASSPASSGRNQPQHF.

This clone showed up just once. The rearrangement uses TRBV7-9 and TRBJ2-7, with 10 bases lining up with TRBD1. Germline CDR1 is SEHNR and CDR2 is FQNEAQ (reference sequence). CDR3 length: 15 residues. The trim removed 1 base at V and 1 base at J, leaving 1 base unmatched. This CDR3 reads CASSLGTGGSYEQYF. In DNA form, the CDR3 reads TGTGCCAGCAGCTTAGGGACAGGGGGATCCTACGAGCAGTACTTC.

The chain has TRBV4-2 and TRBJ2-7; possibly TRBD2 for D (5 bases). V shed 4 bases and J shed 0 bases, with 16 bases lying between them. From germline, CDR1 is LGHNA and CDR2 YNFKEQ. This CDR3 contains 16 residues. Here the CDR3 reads CASSPSNTDSSYEQYF. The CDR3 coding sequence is TGTGCCAGCAGCCCCTCCAACACGGACTCCTCCTACGAGCAGTACTTC.

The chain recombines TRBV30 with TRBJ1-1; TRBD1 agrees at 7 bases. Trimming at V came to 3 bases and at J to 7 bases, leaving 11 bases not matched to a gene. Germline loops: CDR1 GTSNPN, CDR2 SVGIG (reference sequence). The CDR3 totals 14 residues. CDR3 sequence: CAWSRGQIKFEAFF. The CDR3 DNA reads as TGTGCCTGGAGCAGGGGACAGATAAAATTTGAAGCTTTCTTT.

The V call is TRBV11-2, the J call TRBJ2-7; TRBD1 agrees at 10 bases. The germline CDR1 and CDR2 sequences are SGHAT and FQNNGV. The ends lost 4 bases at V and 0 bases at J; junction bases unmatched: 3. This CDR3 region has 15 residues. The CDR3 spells CASSYRTGGSYEQYF. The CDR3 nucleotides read TGTGCCAGCAGCTACAGGACAGGGGGCTCCTACGAGCAGTACTTC.

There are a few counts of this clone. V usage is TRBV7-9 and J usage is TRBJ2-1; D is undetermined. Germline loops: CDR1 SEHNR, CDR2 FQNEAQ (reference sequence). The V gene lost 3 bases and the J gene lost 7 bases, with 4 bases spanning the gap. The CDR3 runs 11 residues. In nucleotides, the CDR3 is TGTGCCAGCAGCTTCCAGAATGAGCAGTTCTTC. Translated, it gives CASSFQNEQFF.

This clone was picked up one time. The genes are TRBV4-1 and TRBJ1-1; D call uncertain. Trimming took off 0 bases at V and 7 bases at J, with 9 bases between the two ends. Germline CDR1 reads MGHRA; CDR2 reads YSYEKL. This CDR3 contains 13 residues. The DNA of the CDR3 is TGCGCCAGCAGCCAAGACTTTGCCAGTGAAGCTTTCTTT. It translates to CASSQDFASEAFF.

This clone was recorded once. CDR3 amino acids: CAWATGGPNNEQFF. As DNA, the CDR3 is TGTGCCTGGGCGACGGGGGGACCTAACAATGAGCAGTTCTTC. The chain combines TRBV30 with TRBJ2-1, with 7 bases lining up with TRBD2. This CDR3 has 14 amino acids. V was clipped by 5 bases and J by 5 bases; unmatched bases: 9. CDR1 and CDR2 (germline): GTSNPN, SVGIG (reference sequence). Combining the CDR3 with reference TRBV30 and TRBJ2-1 gives the whole variable domain SQTIHQWPATLVQPVGSPLSLECTVEGTSNPNLYWYRQAAGRGLQLLFYSVGIGQISSEVPQNLSASRPQDRQFILSSKKLLLSDSGFYLCAWATGGPNNEQFFGPGTRLTVL.

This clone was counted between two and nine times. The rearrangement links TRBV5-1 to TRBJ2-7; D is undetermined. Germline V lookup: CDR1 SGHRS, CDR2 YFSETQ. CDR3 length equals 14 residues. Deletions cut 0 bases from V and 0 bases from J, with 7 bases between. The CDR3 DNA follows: TGCGCCAGCAGCTTGGATGGCAGCTCCTACGAGCAGTACTTC. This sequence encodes CASSLDGSSYEQYF.

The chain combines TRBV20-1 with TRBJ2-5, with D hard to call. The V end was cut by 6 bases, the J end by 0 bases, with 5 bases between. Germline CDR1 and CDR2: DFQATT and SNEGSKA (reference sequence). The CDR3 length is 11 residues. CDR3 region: CSAKHQETQYF. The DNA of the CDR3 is TGCAGTGCCAAGCACCAAGAGACCCAGTACTTC.

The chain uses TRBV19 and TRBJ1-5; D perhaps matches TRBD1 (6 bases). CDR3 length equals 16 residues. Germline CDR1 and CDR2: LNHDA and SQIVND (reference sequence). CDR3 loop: CASVRARGRSNQPQHF. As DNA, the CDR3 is TGTGCTTCCGTAAGGGCCAGGGGAAGGAGCAATCAGCCCCAGCATTTT.